Reported below is one T cell receptor (beta chain). As originally analysed: Researchers report that nucleated cell counts were estimated from reference gene primer amplification. TCRdb keeps only in-frame clones here, not all; method: immunoSEQ multiplex PCR. V, J and clone size were drawn from that table, and D and trimming were deduced from the DNA. The table records around 190,000 clones, 65% to 90% of them present only once. These data belong to a study of blood T cell repertoires in COVID-19. Study as a whole: The United States, Italy and Spain provided the acute and convalescent COVID-19 samples. The analysed material was cDNA or gDNA that came from T cells, B-cell-depleted T cells, or PBMCs.

The CDR3 totals 14 residues. Trimming took 4 bases from V and 4 from J; bases not matched to a gene: 6. Per germline, CDR1 SGHRS and CDR2 YFSETQ. The source material was peripheral blood. The chain couples TRBV5-1 to TRBJ1-1; 8 bases fit TRBD1. The TCR originated in a man between 50 and 59 years old with active or convalescent COVID-19. This CDR3 reads CASSQRTGPTEAFF. In nucleotides, the CDR3 is TGCGCCAGCAGCCAAAGGACAGGGCCCACTGAAGCTTTCTTT. Complete variable domain (other parts from reference TRBV5-1 and TRBJ1-1): KAGVTQTPRYLIKTRGQQVTLSCSPISGHRSVSWYQQTPGQGLQFLFEYFSETQRNKGNFPGRFSGRQFSNSRSEMNVSTLELGDSALYLCASSQRTGPTEAFFGQGTRLTVV.